The source of this T cell receptor (beta chain) is a study of blood T cell repertoires in COVID-19. On the study more broadly: The origin of the acute and convalescent COVID-19 samples was the United States, Italy and Spain. Sources were T cells, B-cell-depleted T cells, or PBMCs; the material itself was cDNA or gDNA.

Germline V gene lookup returns CDR1 SEHNR and CDR2 FQNEAQ (reference sequence). The CDR3 runs 14 residues. After removal of 6 bases from V and 5 bases from J, the junction contained 6 bases not matched to a gene. Sequencing used immunoSEQ multiplex PCR; TCRdb keeps in-frame clones, though not all of them. The sample shows roughly 290,000 clones, around nine tenths of them seen only once. The sequenced sample was peripheral blood. The chain links TRBV7-9 to TRBJ1-4; 7 bases align to TRBD1. The source of this sequence is a man aged 25 to 40 with acute or convalescent COVID-19. The chain's CDR3 is CASRSGTVNEKLFF. CDR3 coding DNA: TGTGCCAGCAGGTCCGGGACAGTCAATGAAAAACTGTTTTTT.